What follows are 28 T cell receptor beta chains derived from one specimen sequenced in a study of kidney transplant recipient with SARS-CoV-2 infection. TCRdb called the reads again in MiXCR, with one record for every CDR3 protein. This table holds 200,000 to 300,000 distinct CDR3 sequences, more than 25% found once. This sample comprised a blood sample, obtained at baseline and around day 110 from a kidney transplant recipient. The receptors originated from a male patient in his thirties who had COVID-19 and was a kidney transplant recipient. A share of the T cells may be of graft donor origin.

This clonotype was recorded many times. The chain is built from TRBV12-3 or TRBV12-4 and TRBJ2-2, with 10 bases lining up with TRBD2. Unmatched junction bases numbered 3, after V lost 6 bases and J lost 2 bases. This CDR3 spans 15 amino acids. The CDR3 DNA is TGTGCCAGCAGAACTAGCGGGACTAACACCGGGGAGCTGTTTTTT. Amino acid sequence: CASRTSGTNTGELFF.

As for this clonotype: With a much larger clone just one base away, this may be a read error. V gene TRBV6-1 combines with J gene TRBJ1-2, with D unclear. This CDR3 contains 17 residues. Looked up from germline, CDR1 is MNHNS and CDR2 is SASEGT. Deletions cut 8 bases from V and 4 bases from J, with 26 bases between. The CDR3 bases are TGTGCCAGCTGTATCCTGCGGCCTTACGGAAAGACCTATGGCTACACCTTC. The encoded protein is CASCILRPYGKTYGYTF.

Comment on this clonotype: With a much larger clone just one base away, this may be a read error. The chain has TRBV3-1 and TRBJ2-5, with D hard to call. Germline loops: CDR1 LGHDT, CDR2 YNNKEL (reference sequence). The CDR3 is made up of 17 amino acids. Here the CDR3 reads CASSKRCPISFSETQHF. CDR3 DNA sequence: TGTGCCAGCAGCAAACGATGTCCCATTTCTTTCTCTGAGACCCAGCACTTC.

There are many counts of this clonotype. The CDR3 DNA follows: TGTGCCAGCAGCTTAGCTACTGTCAGGGTCACCGGGGAGCTGTTTTTT. It yields the protein CASSLATVRVTGELFF. This chain joins TRBV7-2 and TRBJ2-2; D might be TRBD1 (5 bases). Germline values: CDR1 SGHTA, CDR2 FQGNSA. The CDR3 sequence is 16 residues long. V was trimmed by 0 bases and J by 4 bases, leaving 12 bases between them.

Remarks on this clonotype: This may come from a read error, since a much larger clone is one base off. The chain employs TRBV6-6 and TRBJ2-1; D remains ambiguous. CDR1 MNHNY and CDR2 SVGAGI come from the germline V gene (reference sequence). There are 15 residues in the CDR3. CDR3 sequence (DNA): TGTGCCAGCAGTTCGGACGGGTACTCCTGCAATGAGCAGTTCTTC. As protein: CASSSDGYSCNEQFF.

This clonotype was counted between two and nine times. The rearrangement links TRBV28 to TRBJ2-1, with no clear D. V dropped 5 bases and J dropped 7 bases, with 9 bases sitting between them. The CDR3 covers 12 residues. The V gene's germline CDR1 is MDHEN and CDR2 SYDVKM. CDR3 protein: CASSGSVNEQFF. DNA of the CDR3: TGTGCCAGCAGTGGGTCGGTTAATGAGCAGTTCTTC.

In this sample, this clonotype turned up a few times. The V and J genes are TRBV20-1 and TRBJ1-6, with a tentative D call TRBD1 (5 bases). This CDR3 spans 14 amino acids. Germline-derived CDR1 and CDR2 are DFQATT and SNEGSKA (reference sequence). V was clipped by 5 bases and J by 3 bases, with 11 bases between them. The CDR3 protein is CSAADRNYNSPLHF. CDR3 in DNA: TGCAGTGCTGCTGACAGAAACTATAATTCACCCCTCCACTTT.

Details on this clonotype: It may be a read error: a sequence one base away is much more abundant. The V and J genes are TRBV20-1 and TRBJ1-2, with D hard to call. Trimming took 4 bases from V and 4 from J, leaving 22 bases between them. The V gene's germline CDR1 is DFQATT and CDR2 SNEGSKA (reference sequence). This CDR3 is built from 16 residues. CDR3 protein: CSAIYSLFRTTYGYTF. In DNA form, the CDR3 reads TGCAGTGCTATCTATTCGCTGTTTCGAACGACCTATGGCTACACCTTC.

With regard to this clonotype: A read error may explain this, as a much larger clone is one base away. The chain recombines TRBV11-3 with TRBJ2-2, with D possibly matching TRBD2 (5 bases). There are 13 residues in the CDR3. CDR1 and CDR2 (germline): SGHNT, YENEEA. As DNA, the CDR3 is TGTGCCAGCAGCTTAGATCTGTTCGGGGAGCTGCTTTTT. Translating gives CASSLDLFGELLF.

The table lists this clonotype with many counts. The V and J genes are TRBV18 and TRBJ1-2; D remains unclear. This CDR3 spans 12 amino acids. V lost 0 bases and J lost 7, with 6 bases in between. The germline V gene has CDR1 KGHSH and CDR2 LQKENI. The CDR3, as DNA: TGTGCCAGCTCACCACCGGACTCTGGCTACACCTTC. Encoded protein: CASSPPDSGYTF.

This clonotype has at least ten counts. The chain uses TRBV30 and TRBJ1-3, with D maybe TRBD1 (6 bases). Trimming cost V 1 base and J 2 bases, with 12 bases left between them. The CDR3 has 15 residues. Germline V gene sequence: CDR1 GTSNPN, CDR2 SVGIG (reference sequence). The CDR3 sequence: CAWSEKDSAGNTIYF. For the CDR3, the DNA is TGTGCCTGGAGTGAAAAGGACAGTGCTGGAAACACCATATATTTT.

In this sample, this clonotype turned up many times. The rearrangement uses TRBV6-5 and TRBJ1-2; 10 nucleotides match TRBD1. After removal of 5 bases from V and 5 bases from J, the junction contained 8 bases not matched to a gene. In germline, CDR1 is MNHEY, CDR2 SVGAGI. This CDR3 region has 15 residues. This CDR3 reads CASSTPGQGTYGYTF. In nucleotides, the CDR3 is TGTGCCAGCAGTACGCCGGGACAGGGGACTTATGGCTACACCTTC.

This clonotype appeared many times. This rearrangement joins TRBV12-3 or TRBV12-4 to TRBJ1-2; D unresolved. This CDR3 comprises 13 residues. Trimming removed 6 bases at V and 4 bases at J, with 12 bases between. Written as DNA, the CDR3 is TGTGCCAGCAGCCGCAAGTCGGGCTATGGCTACACCTTC. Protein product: CASSRKSGYGYTF.

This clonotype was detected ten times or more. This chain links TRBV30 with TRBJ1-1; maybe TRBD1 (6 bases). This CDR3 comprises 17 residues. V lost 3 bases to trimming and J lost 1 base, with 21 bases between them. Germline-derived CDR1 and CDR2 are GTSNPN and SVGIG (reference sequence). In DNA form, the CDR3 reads TGTGCCTGGAGCCCATCTGACAGGCCCATGGGGAACACTGAAGCTTTCTTT. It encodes CAWSPSDRPMGNTEAFF. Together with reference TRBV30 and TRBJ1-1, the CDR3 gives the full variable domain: SQTIHQWPATLVQPVGSPLSLECTVEGTSNPNLYWYRQAAGRGLQLLFYSVGIGQISSEVPQNLSASRPQDRQFILSSKKLLLSDSGFYLCAWSPSDRPMGNTEAFFGQGTRLTVV.

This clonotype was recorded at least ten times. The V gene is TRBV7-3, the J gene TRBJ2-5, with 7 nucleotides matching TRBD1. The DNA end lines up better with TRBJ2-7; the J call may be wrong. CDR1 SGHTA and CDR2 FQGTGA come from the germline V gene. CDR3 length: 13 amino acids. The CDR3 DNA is TGTGCCAGCAGCACAGGGGATCTGGGCGAGCAGTACTTC. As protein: CASSTGDLGEQYF.

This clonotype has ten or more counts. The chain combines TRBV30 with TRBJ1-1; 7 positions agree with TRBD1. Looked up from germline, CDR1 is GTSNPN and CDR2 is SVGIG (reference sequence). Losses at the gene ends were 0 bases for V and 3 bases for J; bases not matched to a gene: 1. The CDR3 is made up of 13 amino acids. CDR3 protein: CAWSVQGDTEAFF. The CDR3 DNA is TGTGCCTGGAGTGTGCAGGGGGACACTGAAGCTTTCTTT.

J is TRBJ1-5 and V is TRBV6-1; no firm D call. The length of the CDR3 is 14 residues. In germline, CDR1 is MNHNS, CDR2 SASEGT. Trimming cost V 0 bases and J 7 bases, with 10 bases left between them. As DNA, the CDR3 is TGTGCCAGCAGTGAAGCTCCGGGGAACCAGCCCCAGCATTTT. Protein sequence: CASSEAPGNQPQHF.

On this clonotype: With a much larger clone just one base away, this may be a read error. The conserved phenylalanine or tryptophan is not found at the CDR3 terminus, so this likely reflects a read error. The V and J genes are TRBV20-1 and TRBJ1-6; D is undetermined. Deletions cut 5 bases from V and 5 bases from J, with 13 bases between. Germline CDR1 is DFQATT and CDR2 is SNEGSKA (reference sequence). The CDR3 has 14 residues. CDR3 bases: TGCAGTGCTGGATCTGGTAGGGATAATTCACCCCTCCACTCT. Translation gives CSAGSGRDNSPLHS.

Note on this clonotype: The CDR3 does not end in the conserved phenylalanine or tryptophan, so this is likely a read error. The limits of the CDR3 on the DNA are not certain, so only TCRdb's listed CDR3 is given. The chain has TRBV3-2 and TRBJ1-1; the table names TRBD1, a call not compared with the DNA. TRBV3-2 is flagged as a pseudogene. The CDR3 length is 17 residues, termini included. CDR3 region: CASSCARPSSIRTEAVC.

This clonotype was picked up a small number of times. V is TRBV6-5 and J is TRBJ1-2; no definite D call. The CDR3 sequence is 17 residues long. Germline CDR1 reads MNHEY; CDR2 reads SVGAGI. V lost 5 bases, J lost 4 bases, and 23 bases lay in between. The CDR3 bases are TGTGCCAGCAGTATGCACGTGGAATGTAGAAAGACCTATGGCTACACCTTC. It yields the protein CASSMHVECRKTYGYTF.

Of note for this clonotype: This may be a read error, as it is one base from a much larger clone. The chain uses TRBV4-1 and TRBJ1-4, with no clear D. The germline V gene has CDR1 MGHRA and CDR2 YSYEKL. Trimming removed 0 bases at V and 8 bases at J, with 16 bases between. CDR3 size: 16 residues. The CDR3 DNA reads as TGCGCCAGCAGCCAAGAGCCGCGGCGGGGTGGCGAAAAACTGTTTTTT. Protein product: CASSQEPRRGGEKLFF.

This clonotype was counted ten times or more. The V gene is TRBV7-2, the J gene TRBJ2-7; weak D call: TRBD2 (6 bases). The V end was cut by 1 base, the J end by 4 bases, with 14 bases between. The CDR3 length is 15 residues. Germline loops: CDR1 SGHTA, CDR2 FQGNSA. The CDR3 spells CASSLVGSGGYEQYF. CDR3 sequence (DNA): TGTGCCAGCAGCTTAGTGGGTAGCGGAGGATACGAGCAGTACTTC.

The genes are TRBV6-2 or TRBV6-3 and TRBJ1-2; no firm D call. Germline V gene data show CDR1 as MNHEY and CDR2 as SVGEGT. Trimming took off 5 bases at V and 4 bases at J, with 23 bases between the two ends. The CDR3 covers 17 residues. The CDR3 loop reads CASSAHSCIGKTYGYTF. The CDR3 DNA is TGTGCCAGCAGTGCCCATTCCTGCATCGGAAAGACCTATGGCTACACCTTC.

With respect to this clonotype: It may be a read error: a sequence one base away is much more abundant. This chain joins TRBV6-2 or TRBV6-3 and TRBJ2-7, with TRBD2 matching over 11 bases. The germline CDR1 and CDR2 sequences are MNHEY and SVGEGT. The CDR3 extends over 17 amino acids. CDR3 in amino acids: CAGSQRKTSGNTYEQYF. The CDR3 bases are TGTGCCGGCAGCCAACGGAAGACTAGCGGGAACACTTACGAGCAGTACTTC.

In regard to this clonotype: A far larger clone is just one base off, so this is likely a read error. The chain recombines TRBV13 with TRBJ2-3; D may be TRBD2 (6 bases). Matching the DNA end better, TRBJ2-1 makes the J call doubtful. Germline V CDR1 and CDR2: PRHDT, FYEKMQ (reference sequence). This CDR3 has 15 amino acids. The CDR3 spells CASSLGWEEYNGQFF. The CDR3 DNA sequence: TGTGCCAGCAGCTTAGGCTGGGAGGAGTACAATGGGCAGTTCTTC.

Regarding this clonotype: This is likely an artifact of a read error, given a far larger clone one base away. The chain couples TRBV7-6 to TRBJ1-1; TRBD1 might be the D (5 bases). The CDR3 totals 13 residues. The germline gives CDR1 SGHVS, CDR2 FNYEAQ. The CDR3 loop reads CAGSDTGNTEAFF. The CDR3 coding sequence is TGTGCCGGCAGCGACACAGGGAACACTGAAGCTTTCTTT.

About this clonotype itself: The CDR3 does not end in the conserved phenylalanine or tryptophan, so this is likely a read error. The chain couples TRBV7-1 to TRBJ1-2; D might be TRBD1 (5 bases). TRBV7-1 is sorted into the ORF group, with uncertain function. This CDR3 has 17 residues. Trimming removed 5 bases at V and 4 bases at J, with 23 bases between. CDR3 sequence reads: CASSTSNHGGRTYGYTS. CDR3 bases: TGTGCCAGCAGCACTTCTAATCACGGGGGAAGGACCTATGGCTACACCTCC.

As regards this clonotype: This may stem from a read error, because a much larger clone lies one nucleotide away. CDR3 nucleotides: TGTGCCAGCACTCGTCCCGTACCAGGAAAGGCCTATGGCTACACCTTC. It is translated as CASTRPVPGKAYGYTF. The V gene is TRBV5-4, the J gene TRBJ1-2; D remains ambiguous. The V gene lost 6 bases and the J gene lost 4 bases, with 22 bases spanning the gap. In germline, CDR1 is SGHNT, CDR2 YYREEE (reference sequence). This CDR3 spans 16 amino acids.